The 2 T cell receptor beta chains reported below all come from one sample, sequenced in a study of blood T cell repertoires in COVID-19 (dated by TCRdb to the early 2020s). Library preparation was by the immunoSEQ multiplex PCR assay. TCRdb holds this immuneACCESS table with in-frame rearrangements only. Some clones are missing; in checked studies, unresolved V genes explain under half, and the rest has no known cause. For this sample there are more than 90,000 clones; 55% to 80% appear just once. Just under 25% of the sample goes to the ten largest clones. Sequenced: peripheral blood. These receptors originate from a woman aged 55-70 years in a cohort sampled during active or convalescent COVID-19.

The J gene is TRBJ1-2, the V gene TRBV7-9; D might be TRBD1 (6 bases). In germline, CDR1 is SEHNR, CDR2 FQNEAQ (reference sequence). V was cut by 4 bases and J by 3 bases, with 15 bases left in between. This CDR3 is built from 15 residues. As DNA, the CDR3 is TGTGCCAGCAGCTCGGGGTCAGGGGAATACTATGGCTACACCTTC. Its protein is CASSSGSGEYYGYTF. Complete variable domain (other parts from reference TRBV7-9 and TRBJ1-2): DTGVSQNPRHKITKRGQNVTFRCDPISEHNRLYWYRQTLGQGPEFLTYFQNEAQLEKSRLLSDRFSAERPKGSFSTLEIQRTEQGDSAMYLCASSSGSGEYYGYTFGSGTRLTVV.

The chain combines TRBV5-5 with TRBJ1-2; 8 positions agree with TRBD1. Trimming cost V 4 bases and J 8 bases; bases outside gene matches: 4. The CDR3 sequence is 12 residues long. Germline-derived CDR1 and CDR2 are SGHKS and YYEKEE (reference sequence). CDR3 sequence: CASSRTGHGYTF. The CDR3 bases are TGTGCCAGCAGCAGGACAGGGCACGGCTACACCTTC.